One T cell receptor beta chain is described in this entry. The data belong to a study of blood T cell repertoires in COVID-19. Study in general: Spain, Italy and the United States supplied samples that represented acute and convalescent COVID-19.

Sequencing was performed with immunoSEQ multiplex PCR; in TCRdb, only in-frame clones are kept and a portion is missing. Among about 140,000 clones, roughly 85% were seen once, and the ten largest hold less than 3.5%. The CDR3 is made up of 15 amino acids. The germline CDR1 and CDR2 sequences are KGHSH and LQKENI. V lost 3 bases and J 8 bases, leaving 16 bases between the germline ends. The origin of this receptor is a human donor with acute or convalescent COVID-19. The donor label of this sample is uncertain. Sample: peripheral blood. The chain links TRBV18 to TRBJ1-4; TRBD1 might be the D (5 bases). In DNA, the CDR3 is TGTGCCAGCTCACCGCAGGGTTTAAGTGAGGAAAAACTGTTTTTT. Translated: CASSPQGLSEEKLFF. Together with reference TRBV18 and TRBJ1-4, the CDR3 gives the full variable domain: NAGVMQNPRHLVRRRGQEARLRCSPMKGHSHVYWYRQLPEEGLKFMVYLQKENIIDESGMPKERFSAEFPKEGPSILRIQQVVRGDSAAYFCASSPQGLSEEKLFFGSGTQLSVL.